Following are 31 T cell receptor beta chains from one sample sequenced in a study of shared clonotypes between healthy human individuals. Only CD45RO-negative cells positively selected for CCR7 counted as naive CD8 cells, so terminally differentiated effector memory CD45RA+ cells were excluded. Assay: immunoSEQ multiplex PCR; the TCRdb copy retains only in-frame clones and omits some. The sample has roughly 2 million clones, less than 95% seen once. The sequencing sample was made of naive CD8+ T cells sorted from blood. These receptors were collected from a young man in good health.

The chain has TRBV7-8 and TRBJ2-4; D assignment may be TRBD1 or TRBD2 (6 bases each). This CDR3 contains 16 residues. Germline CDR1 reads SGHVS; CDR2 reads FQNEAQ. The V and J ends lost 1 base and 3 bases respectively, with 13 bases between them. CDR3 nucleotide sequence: TGTGCCAGCAGCTTAGAGGGGGGTCTTGGCAAAAACATTCAGTACTTC. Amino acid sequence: CASSLEGGLGKNIQYF.

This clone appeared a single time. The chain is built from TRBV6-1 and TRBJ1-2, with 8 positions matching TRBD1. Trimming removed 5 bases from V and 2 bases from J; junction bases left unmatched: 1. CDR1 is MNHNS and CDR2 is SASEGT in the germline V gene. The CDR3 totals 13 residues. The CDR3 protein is CASSPGGNYGYTF. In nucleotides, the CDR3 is TGTGCCAGCAGTCCAGGGGGCAACTATGGCTACACCTTC.

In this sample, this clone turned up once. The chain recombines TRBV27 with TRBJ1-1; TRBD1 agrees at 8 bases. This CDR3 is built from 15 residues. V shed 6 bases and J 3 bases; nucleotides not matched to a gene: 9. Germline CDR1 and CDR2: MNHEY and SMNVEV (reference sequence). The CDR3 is CASSYLGQVDTEAFF. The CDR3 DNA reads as TGTGCCAGCAGCTACTTGGGACAGGTGGACACTGAAGCTTTCTTT.

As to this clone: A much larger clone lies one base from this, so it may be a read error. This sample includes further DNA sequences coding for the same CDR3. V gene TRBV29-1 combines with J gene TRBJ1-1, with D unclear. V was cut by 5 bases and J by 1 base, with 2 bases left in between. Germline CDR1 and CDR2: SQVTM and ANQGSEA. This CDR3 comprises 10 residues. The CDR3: CSVQNTEAFF. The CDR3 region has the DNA TGCAGCGTTCAGAACACTGAAGCTTTCTTT.

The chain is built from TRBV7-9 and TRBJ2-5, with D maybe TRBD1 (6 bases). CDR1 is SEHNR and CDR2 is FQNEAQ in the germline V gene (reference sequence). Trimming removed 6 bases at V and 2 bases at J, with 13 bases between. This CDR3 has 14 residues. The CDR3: CASRYGQIQETQYF. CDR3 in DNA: TGTGCCAGCAGATACGGACAGATTCAAGAGACCCAGTACTTC.

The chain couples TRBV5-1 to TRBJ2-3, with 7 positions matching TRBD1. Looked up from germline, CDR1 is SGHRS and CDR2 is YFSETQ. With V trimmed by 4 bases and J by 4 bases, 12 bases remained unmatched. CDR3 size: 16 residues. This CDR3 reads CASSHGTVLDPDTQYF. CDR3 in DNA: TGCGCCAGCAGCCACGGGACAGTCCTCGACCCAGATACGCAGTATTTT.

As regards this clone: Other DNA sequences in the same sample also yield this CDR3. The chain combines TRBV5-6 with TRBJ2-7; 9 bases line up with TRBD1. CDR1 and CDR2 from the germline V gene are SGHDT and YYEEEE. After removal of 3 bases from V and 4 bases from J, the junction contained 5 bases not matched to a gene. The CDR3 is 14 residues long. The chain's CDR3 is CASSSGTGNYEQYF. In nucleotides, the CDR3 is TGTGCCAGCAGCTCAGGGACAGGGAATTACGAGCAGTACTTC.

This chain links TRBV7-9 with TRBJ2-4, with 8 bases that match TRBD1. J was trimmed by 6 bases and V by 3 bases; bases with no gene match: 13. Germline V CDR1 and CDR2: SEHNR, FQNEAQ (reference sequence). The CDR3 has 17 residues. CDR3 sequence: CASSFTLETGERNIQYF. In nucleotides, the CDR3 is TGTGCCAGCAGCTTCACCCTAGAGACAGGGGAGCGAAACATTCAGTACTTC. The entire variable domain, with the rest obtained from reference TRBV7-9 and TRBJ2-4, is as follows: DTGVSQNPRHKITKRGQNVTFRCDPISEHNRLYWYRQTLGQGPEFLTYFQNEAQLEKSRLLSDRFSAERPKGSFSTLEIQRTEQGDSAMYLCASSFTLETGERNIQYFGAGTRLSVL.

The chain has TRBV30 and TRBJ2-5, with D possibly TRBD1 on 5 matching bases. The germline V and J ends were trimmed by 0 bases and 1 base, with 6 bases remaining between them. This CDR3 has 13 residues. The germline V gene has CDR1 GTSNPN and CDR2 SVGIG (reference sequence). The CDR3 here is CAWSVQAQETQYF. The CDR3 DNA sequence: TGTGCCTGGAGTGTACAGGCCCAAGAGACCCAGTACTTC.

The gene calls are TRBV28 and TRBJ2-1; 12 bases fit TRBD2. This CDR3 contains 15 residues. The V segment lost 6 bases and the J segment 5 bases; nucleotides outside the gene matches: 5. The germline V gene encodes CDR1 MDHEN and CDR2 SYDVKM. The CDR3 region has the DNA TGTGCCAGCAGCCACACTAGCGGGGGGCACAATGAGCAGTTCTTC. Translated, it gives CASSHTSGGHNEQFF.

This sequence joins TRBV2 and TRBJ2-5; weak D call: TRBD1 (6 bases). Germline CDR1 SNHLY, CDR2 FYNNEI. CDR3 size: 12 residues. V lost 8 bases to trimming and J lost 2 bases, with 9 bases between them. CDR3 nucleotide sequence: TGTGCCAGCGGGACATATCAAGAGACCCAGTACTTC. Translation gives CASGTYQETQYF.

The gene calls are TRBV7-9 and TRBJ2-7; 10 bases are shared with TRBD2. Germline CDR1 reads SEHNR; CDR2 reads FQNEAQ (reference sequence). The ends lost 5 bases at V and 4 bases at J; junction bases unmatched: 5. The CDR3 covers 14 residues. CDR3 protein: CASSLLLAGYEQYF. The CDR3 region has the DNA TGTGCCAGCAGCCTACTACTAGCGGGATACGAGCAGTACTTC. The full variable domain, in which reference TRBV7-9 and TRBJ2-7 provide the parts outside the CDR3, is DTGVSQNPRHKITKRGQNVTFRCDPISEHNRLYWYRQTLGQGPEFLTYFQNEAQLEKSRLLSDRFSAERPKGSFSTLEIQRTEQGDSAMYLCASSLLLAGYEQYFGPGTRLTVT.

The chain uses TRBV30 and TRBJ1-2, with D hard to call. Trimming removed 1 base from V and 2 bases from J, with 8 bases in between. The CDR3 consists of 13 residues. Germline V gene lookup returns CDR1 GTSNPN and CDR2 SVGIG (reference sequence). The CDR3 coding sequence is TGTGCCTGGAGTGGCGAGGGCAACTATGGCTACACCTTC. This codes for CAWSGEGNYGYTF.

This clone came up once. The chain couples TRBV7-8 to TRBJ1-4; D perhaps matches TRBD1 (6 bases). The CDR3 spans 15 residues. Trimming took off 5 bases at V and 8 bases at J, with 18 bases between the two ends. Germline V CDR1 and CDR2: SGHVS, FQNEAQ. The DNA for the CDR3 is TGTGCCAGCAGCCACTCGAGGGGGGTACACGAAAAACTGTTTTTT. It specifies CASSHSRGVHEKLFF.

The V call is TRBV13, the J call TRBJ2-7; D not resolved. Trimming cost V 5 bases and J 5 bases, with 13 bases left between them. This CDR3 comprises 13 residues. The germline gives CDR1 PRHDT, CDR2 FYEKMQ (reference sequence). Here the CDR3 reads CASSPRSSHEQYF. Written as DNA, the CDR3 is TGTGCCAGCAGCCCCCGGTCGTCTCACGAGCAGTACTTC.

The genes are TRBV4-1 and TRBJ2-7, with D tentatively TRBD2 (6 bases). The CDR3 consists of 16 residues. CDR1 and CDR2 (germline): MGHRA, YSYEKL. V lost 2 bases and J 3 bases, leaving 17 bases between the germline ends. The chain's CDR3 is CASSQTPGLNNYEQYF. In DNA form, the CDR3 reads TGCGCCAGCAGCCAAACACCGGGACTGAACAACTACGAGCAGTACTTC.

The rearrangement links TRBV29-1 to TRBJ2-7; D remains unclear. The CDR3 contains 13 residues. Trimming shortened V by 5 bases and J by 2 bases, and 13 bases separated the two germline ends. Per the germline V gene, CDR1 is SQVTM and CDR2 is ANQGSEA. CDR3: CSVLPGGPYEQYF. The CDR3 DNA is TGCAGCGTTCTCCCCGGCGGCCCCTACGAGCAGTACTTC.

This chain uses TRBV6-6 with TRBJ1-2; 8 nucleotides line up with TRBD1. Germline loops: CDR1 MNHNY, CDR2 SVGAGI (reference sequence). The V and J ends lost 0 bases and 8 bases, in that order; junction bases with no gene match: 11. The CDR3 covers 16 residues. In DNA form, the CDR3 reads TGTGCCAGCAGTTACTCCGGGACAGGAAGACCCGACGGCTACACCTTC. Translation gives CASSYSGTGRPDGYTF.

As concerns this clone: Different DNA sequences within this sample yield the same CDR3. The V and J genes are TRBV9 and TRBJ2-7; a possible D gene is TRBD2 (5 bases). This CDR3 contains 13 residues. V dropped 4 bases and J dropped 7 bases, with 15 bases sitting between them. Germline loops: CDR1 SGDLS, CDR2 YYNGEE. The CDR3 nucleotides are TGTGCCAGCAGCCCCGGACTCTTACTGGAGCAGTACTTC. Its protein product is CASSPGLLLEQYF.

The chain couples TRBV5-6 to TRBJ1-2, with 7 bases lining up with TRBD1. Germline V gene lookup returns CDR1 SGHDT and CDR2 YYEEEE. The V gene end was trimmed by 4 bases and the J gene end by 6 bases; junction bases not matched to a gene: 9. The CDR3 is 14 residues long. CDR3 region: CASSVMTGLHGYTF. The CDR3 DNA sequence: TGTGCCAGCAGCGTGATGACAGGGCTACATGGCTACACCTTC. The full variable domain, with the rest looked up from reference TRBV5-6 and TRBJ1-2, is DAGVTQSPTHLIKTRGQQVTLRCSPKSGHDTVSWYQQALGQGPQFIFQYYEEEERQRGNFPDRFSGHQFPNYSSELNVNALLLGDSALYLCASSVMTGLHGYTFGSGTRLTVV.

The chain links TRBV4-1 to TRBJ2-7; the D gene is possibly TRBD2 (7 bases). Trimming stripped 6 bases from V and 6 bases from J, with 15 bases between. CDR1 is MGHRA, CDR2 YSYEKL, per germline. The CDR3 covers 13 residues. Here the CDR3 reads CASSPMGGREQYF. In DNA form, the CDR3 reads TGCGCCAGCAGTCCGATGGGGGGGCGCGAGCAGTACTTC.

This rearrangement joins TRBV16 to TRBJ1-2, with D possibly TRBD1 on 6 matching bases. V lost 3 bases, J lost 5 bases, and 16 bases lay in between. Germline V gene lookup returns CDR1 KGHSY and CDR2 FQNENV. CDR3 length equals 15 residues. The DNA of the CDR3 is TGTGCCAGCAGCCATCATTGGACAGACAAGTATGGCTACACCTTC. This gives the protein CASSHHWTDKYGYTF.

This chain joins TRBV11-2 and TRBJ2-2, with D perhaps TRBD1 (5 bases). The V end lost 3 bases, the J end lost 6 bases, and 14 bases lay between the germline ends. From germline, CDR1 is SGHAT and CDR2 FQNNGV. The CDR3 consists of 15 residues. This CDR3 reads CASSFAPDNAGELFF. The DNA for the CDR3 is TGTGCCAGCAGCTTTGCCCCGGACAACGCCGGGGAGCTGTTTTTT.

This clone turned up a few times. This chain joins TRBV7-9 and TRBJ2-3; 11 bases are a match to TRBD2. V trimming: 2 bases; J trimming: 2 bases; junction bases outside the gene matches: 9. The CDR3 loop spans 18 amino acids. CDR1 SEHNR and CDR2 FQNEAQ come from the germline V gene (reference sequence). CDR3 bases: TGTGCCAGCAGCTTATTCTTAGCGGGGGGGATTTACACAGATACGCAGTATTTT. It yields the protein CASSLFLAGGIYTDTQYF.

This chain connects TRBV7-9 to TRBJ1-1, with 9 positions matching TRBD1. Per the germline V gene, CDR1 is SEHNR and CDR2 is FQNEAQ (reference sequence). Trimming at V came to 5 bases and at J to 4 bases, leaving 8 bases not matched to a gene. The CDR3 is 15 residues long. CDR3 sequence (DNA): TGTGCCAGCAGCCTATCGACAGGGGGTAGCACTGAAGCTTTCTTT. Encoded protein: CASSLSTGGSTEAFF. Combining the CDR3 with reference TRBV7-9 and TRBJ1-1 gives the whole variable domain DTGVSQNPRHKITKRGQNVTFRCDPISEHNRLYWYRQTLGQGPEFLTYFQNEAQLEKSRLLSDRFSAERPKGSFSTLEIQRTEQGDSAMYLCASSLSTGGSTEAFFGQGTRLTVV.

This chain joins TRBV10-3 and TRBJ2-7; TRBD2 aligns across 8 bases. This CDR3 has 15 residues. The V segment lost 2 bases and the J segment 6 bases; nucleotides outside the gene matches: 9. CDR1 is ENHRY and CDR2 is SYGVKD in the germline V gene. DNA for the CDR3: TGTGCCATCAGTGAGATAGCGGGACTAGAAAGCGAGCAGTACTTC. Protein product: CAISEIAGLESEQYF.

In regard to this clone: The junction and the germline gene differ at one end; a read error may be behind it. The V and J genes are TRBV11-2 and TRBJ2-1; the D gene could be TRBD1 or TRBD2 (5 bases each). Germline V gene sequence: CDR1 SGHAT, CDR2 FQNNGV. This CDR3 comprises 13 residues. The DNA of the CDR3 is TGTGCCAGCAGATCCGGGACCCGCCCTGAGCGGTTCTTC. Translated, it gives CASRSGTRPERFF.

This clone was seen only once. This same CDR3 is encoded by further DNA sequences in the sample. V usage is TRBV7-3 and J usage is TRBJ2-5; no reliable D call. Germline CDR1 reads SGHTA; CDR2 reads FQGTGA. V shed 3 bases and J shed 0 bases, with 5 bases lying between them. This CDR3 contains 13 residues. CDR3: CASSLGYQETQYF. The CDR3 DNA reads TGTGCCAGCAGCTTGGGGTACCAAGAGACCCAGTACTTC.

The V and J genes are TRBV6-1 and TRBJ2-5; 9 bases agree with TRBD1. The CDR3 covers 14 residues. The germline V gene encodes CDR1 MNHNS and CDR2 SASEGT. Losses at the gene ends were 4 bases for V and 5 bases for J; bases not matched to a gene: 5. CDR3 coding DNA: TGTGCCAGCAGTGGGACAGGGGTGCGGGAGACCCAGTACTTC. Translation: CASSGTGVRETQYF.

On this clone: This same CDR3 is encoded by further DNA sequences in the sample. This CDR3 is CASSLAGHTGELFF. DNA for the CDR3: TGTGCCAGCAGCTTAGCTGGGCACACCGGGGAGCTGTTTTTT. The rearrangement joins TRBV7-9 to TRBJ2-2; D is undetermined. CDR3 size: 14 residues. The germline V gene has CDR1 SEHNR and CDR2 FQNEAQ (reference sequence). The V gene lost 0 bases and the J gene lost 3 bases, with 5 bases spanning the gap.

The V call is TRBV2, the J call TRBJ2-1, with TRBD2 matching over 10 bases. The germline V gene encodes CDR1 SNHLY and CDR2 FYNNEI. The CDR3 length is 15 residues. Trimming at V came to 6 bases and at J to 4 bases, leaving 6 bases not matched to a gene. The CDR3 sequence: CASRAGLAWYNEQFF. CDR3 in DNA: TGTGCCAGCAGAGCGGGACTAGCGTGGTACAATGAGCAGTTCTTC.